Below, 26 T cell receptor beta chains from the same sample are listed, as sequenced in a study of blood T cell repertoires in COVID-19. Profiled with immunoSEQ multiplex PCR; TCRdb holds only in-frame clones, not every one. The sample shows roughly 250,000 clones, about nine tenths of them seen only once. Sequenced material: PBMCs or T cells enriched from blood (not recorded which). The receptors come from a woman aged 30 to 39 with acute COVID-19.

V usage is TRBV7-2 and J usage is TRBJ2-1; 8 bases align to TRBD2. The germline V gene encodes CDR1 SGHTA and CDR2 FQGNSA. With V trimmed by 3 bases and J by 4 bases, 5 bases remained unmatched. The CDR3 loop spans 15 amino acids. As DNA, the CDR3 is TGTGCCAGCAGCTTCGGCGGGGGGTCGTACAATGAGCAGTTCTTC. This codes for CASSFGGGSYNEQFF.

V gene TRBV6-2 or TRBV6-3 combines with J gene TRBJ1-5, with D tentatively TRBD1 (5 bases). V lost 6 bases and J 4 bases, leaving 10 bases between the germline ends. CDR3 length equals 13 residues. Germline CDR1 and CDR2: MNHEY and SVGEGT. Here the CDR3 reads CASSFSGNQPQHF. The CDR3 DNA reads TGTGCCAGCAGCTTCTCAGGGAATCAGCCCCAGCATTTT.

The rearrangement links TRBV25-1 to TRBJ1-6; 7 nucleotides match TRBD1. The CDR3 extends over 16 amino acids. Trimming at V came to 1 base and at J to 0 bases, leaving 0 bases not matched to a gene. Germline V gene sequence: CDR1 MGHDK, CDR2 SYGVNS. The CDR3 reads CASSEWDSSYNSPLHF. CDR3 in DNA: TGTGCCAGCAGTGAATGGGACAGCTCCTATAATTCACCCCTCCACTTT.

V is TRBV3-1 (or the pseudogene TRBV3-2) and J is TRBJ1-6; D remains unclear. The CDR3 length is 17 residues. The V end lost 1 base, the J end lost 0 bases, and 10 bases lay between the germline ends. Germline assignment: CDR1 LGHDT and CDR2 YNNKEL (reference sequence). In DNA form, the CDR3 reads TGTGCCAGCAGCCAAGTTTTCTTGAGCTCCTATAATTCACCCCTCCACTTT. Translating it yields CASSQVFLSSYNSPLHF.

This clone was found once. An end of the junction differs from the germline gene, which may be a read error. This rearrangement joins TRBV5-1 to TRBJ2-3; D possibly corresponds to TRBD2 (5 bases). The germline V gene has CDR1 SGHRS and CDR2 YFSETQ. The CDR3 sequence is 13 residues long. Here the CDR3 reads CASSLASGGTTNF. The CDR3 DNA reads TGCGCCAGCAGCTTGGCCAGCGGCGGAACAACTAATTTT.

The chain has TRBV27 and TRBJ2-7, with TRBD2 identical over 13 bases. Unmatched junction bases numbered 8, after V lost 4 bases and J lost 2 bases. Germline CDR1 and CDR2: MNHEY and SMNVEV (reference sequence). The CDR3 covers 17 residues. The CDR3 here is CASSSGLAGVPTYEQYF. The CDR3 nucleotides read TGTGCCAGCAGTTCCGGACTAGCGGGGGTACCTACCTACGAGCAGTACTTC.

The chain joins TRBV7-9 to TRBJ1-1; 9 bases are shared with TRBD1. Germline V gene lookup returns CDR1 SEHNR and CDR2 FQNEAQ (reference sequence). J lost 0 bases, V lost 6 bases, and 2 bases had no gene match. This CDR3 contains 14 residues. CDR3 sequence (DNA): TGTGCCAGCAGGGACAGGGGAATGAACACTGAAGCTTTCTTT. Amino acids: CASRDRGMNTEAFF.

This clone has only one observation. This chain connects TRBV12-3 or TRBV12-4 to TRBJ1-4, with a weak D call TRBD1 (5 bases). The CDR3 runs to 13 residues. Trimming removed 2 bases from V and 8 bases from J, with 9 bases in between. CDR3 nucleotides: TGTGCCAGCAGTTTATCAGGGATGGAAAAACTGTTTTTT. Translation: CASSLSGMEKLFF.

The chain combines TRBV7-8 with TRBJ1-5; 10 positions agree with TRBD1. The germline CDR1 and CDR2 sequences are SGHVS and FQNEAQ. The CDR3 is 15 amino acids. V was clipped by 9 bases and J by 3 bases; unmatched bases: 8. The chain's CDR3 is CASARDRGYNQPQHF. In DNA, the CDR3 is TGTGCCAGTGCTCGGGACAGGGGATACAATCAGCCCCAGCATTTT.

The genes are TRBV11-2 and TRBJ1-2, with D perhaps TRBD1 (6 bases). Trimming cost V 0 bases and J 3 bases, with 8 bases left between them. Germline CDR1 and CDR2: SGHAT and FQNNGV. The length of the CDR3 is 14 residues. CDR3 sequence (DNA): TGTGCCAGCAGCTTAGATCGGACAGACTATGGCTACACCTTC. This gives the protein CASSLDRTDYGYTF.

This clone has ten or more counts. This chain connects TRBV5-1 to TRBJ2-1; 14 bases line up with TRBD2. The CDR3 runs to 19 residues. The germline V gene encodes CDR1 SGHRS and CDR2 YFSETQ. J lost 5 bases, V lost 0 bases, and 10 bases had no gene match. In DNA, the CDR3 is TGCGCCAGCAGCTTGGCCGGACTAGCGGGGGGCACCTTTGACAATGAGCAGTTCTTC. It translates to CASSLAGLAGGTFDNEQFF.

This rearrangement joins TRBV7-6 to TRBJ2-5; 13 nucleotides line up with TRBD2. The CDR3 length is 16 residues. V gave up 5 bases and J gave up 5 bases; unmatched junction bases: 8. Germline CDR1 SGHVS, CDR2 FNYEAQ. The CDR3, as DNA: TGTGCCAGCAGCCGCATTACTAGCGGGGGGGAGGAGACCCAGTACTTC. Amino acids: CASSRITSGGEETQYF.

The CDR3 nucleotides are TGTGCCAGCAGGAACACAGGGGCCCCCTCTGGAAACACCATATATTTT. Translating it yields CASRNTGAPSGNTIYF. This rearrangement joins TRBV2 to TRBJ1-3; TRBD1 aligns across 7 bases. The CDR3 is made up of 16 amino acids. V shed 6 bases and J 0 bases; nucleotides not matched to a gene: 8. CDR1 is SNHLY and CDR2 is FYNNEI in the germline V gene.

The chain couples TRBV7-9 to TRBJ1-5; possible D gene TRBD1, 6 bases. CDR1 and CDR2 from the germline V gene are SEHNR and FQNEAQ (reference sequence). Trimming shortened V by 5 bases and J by 0 bases, and 11 bases separated the two germline ends. CDR3 length: 15 amino acids. This CDR3 is CASSKGQLSNQPQHF. CDR3 bases: TGTGCCAGCAGCAAAGGACAGCTTAGCAATCAGCCCCAGCATTTT. Full variable domain (remainder filled in from reference TRBV7-9 and TRBJ1-5): DTGVSQNPRHKITKRGQNVTFRCDPISEHNRLYWYRQTLGQGPEFLTYFQNEAQLEKSRLLSDRFSAERPKGSFSTLEIQRTEQGDSAMYLCASSKGQLSNQPQHFGDGTRLSIL.

This chain links TRBV29-1 with TRBJ2-3; TRBD2 matches 8 bases. The CDR3 covers 14 residues. CDR1 is SQVTM and CDR2 is ANQGSEA in the germline V gene. The V segment lost 3 bases and the J segment 5 bases; nucleotides outside the gene matches: 7. The CDR3 bases are TGCAGCGTTGATGTCGGGGGGGTAGGAGATACGCAGTATTTT. Protein sequence: CSVDVGGVGDTQYF.

The rearrangement links TRBV9 to TRBJ1-6; no firm D call. The V gene lost 4 bases and the J gene lost 9 bases, with 17 bases spanning the gap. The germline V gene has CDR1 SGDLS and CDR2 YYNGEE. This CDR3 has 15 residues. The CDR3 loop reads CASSFSDTLGSPLHF. CDR3 bases: TGTGCCAGCAGCTTCTCCGACACCTTGGGTTCACCCCTCCACTTT.

This chain joins TRBV5-1 and TRBJ1-4; 7 nucleotides match TRBD1. J lost 3 bases, V lost 4 bases, and 3 bases had no gene match. CDR1 is SGHRS, CDR2 YFSETQ, per germline. This CDR3 is built from 14 residues. CDR3 protein: CASSPGTANEKLFF. As DNA, the CDR3 is TGCGCCAGCAGCCCCGGGACAGCTAATGAAAAACTGTTTTTT.

The chain joins TRBV7-9 to TRBJ2-1, with 10 bases lining up with TRBD1. Looked up from germline, CDR1 is SEHNR and CDR2 is FQNEAQ (reference sequence). Trimming cost V 3 bases and J 15 bases; bases outside gene matches: 8. The CDR3 consists of 13 residues. CDR3 region: CASSFAGTGVLFF. The CDR3 nucleotides are TGTGCCAGCAGCTTCGCAGGGACAGGGGTCCTGTTCTTC. The full variable domain, rest sourced from reference TRBV7-9 and TRBJ2-1, is DTGVSQNPRHKITKRGQNVTFRCDPISEHNRLYWYRQTLGQGPEFLTYFQNEAQLEKSRLLSDRFSAERPKGSFSTLEIQRTEQGDSAMYLCASSFAGTGVLFFGPGTRLTVL.

This chain joins TRBV5-1 and TRBJ1-2; D call uncertain. CDR3 size: 15 residues. Germline V lookup: CDR1 SGHRS, CDR2 YFSETQ. The ends were cut back, 5 bases at V and 0 bases at J, with 14 bases in the middle. The CDR3 DNA follows: TGCGCCAGCAGTTGGACTACTAATTCTAACTATGGCTACACCTTC. Translation gives CASSWTTNSNYGYTF.

The rearrangement joins TRBV3-1 (or the pseudogene TRBV3-2) to TRBJ2-3, with 8 bases lining up with TRBD1. The germline V gene encodes CDR1 LGHDT and CDR2 YNNKEL (reference sequence). V dropped 4 bases and J dropped 4; count of bases not matched to a gene: 10. The CDR3 covers 16 residues. The CDR3, as DNA: TGTGCCAGCAGCCGGTCCCAGGGGGCAGGGCCAGATACGCAGTATTTT. Its protein product is CASSRSQGAGPDTQYF.

This chain uses TRBV6-5 with TRBJ2-1; D may be TRBD2 (7 bases). The CDR3 length is 13 residues. The ends were cut back, 5 bases at V and 6 bases at J, with 11 bases in the middle. CDR1 and CDR2 (germline): MNHEY, SVGAGI. The CDR3 protein is CASSRGGLNEQFF. The CDR3, as DNA: TGTGCCAGCAGTAGGGGGGGCCTCAATGAGCAGTTCTTC.

This clone was counted a few times. This rearrangement joins TRBV29-1 to TRBJ1-1; D gene uncertain. The CDR3 has 11 residues. Germline V CDR1 and CDR2: SQVTM, ANQGSEA. V lost 6 bases and J lost 4, with 9 bases in between. As DNA, the CDR3 is TGCAGCGTCGCCCGGAGCACTGAAGCTTTCTTT. This encodes CSVARSTEAFF.

This clone was found once. This chain joins TRBV5-1 and TRBJ2-5; D is ambiguous. CDR1 and CDR2 (germline): SGHRS, YFSETQ. The CDR3 spans 13 residues. V lost 0 bases and J lost 1, with 4 bases in between. The CDR3 bases are TGCGCCAGCAGCTTGGGGCCCCAAGAGACCCAGTACTTC. Translating it yields CASSLGPQETQYF.

The rearrangement joins TRBV6-5 to TRBJ1-2; 7 nucleotides agree with TRBD1. Germline-derived CDR1 and CDR2 are MNHEY and SVGAGI. The CDR3 extends over 15 amino acids. The V segment lost 2 bases and the J segment 6 bases; nucleotides outside the gene matches: 9. The CDR3 DNA reads TGTGCCAGCAGTTACGACCGGGACAGCCTGAATGGCTACACCTTC. It translates to CASSYDRDSLNGYTF.

V gene TRBV6-5 combines with J gene TRBJ1-2; D possibly corresponds to TRBD1 (5 bases). V was pared by 10 bases and J by 8 bases, with 14 bases between. Germline lookup yields CDR1 MNHEY and CDR2 SVGAGI. CDR3 size: 11 residues. The CDR3 here is CATYQGTGYTF. DNA for the CDR3: TGTGCCACCTACCAGGGAACCGGCTACACCTTC.

This chain uses TRBV4-1 with TRBJ1-5; D gene unclear. Trimming shortened V by 0 bases and J by 7 bases, and 13 bases separated the two germline ends. CDR1 MGHRA and CDR2 YSYEKL come from the germline V gene. The CDR3 sequence is 15 residues long. The DNA of the CDR3 is TGCGCCAGCAGCCAAGAACGTGGGAGAGGGCAGCCCCAGCATTTT. Encoded protein: CASSQERGRGQPQHF.